One sample yielded the 27 T cell receptor beta chains listed below, sequenced in a study of response to subunit inactivated influenza vaccine. TCRdb re-analysed the RT-PCR reads in MiXCR, keeping a single row per CDR3 protein. The sample records 560,000 or so distinct CDR3 sequences, less than 8% being singletons. The input for sequencing was PBMCs from blood, taken roughly 24 months after vaccination. The receptors here all came from a man in his fifties or sixties who received an inactivated influenza vaccine.

This clonotype was found many times. This chain joins TRBV5-1 and TRBJ2-4; D could derive from TRBD1 or TRBD2 (5 bases each). The CDR3 sequence is 15 residues long. CDR1 SGHRS and CDR2 YFSETQ come from the germline V gene. V gave up 4 bases and J gave up 6 bases, with 17 bases separating them. This CDR3 is CASSQQGTERNIQYF. DNA for the CDR3: TGCGCCAGCAGCCAGCAAGGGACCGAAAGAAACATTCAGTACTTC.

The chain links TRBV5-1 to TRBJ2-2; D gene ambiguous. Trimming took 2 bases from V and 5 from J, leaving 10 bases between them. The CDR3 spans 14 residues. Germline CDR1 SGHRS, CDR2 YFSETQ. The CDR3 loop reads CASSFGQETGELFF. Here the CDR3 DNA reads TGCGCCAGCAGCTTCGGTCAGGAGACCGGGGAGCTGTTTTTT.

The V call is TRBV19, the J call TRBJ1-1; tentative D call: TRBD1 (5 bases). Germline V CDR1 and CDR2: LNHDA, SQIVND (reference sequence). This CDR3 is built from 14 residues. Between the trimmed V and J ends, which lost 7 bases and 6 bases, there was a span of 18 bases. This CDR3 reads CASKRGGGGPEAFF. Here the CDR3 DNA reads TGTGCCAGTAAGCGGGGCGGCGGGGGTCCTGAAGCTTTCTTT. Using reference TRBV19 and TRBJ1-1 for the parts outside the CDR3, the full variable domain is DGGITQSPKYLFRKEGQNVTLSCEQNLNHDAMYWYRQDPGQGLRLIYYSQIVNDFQKGDIAEGYSVSREKKESFPLTVTSAQKNPTAFYLCASKRGGGGPEAFFGQGTRLTVV.

This clonotype was seen a handful of times. This chain connects TRBV27 to TRBJ1-1; D not certain. This CDR3 is built from 14 residues. V was clipped by 0 bases and J by 0 bases, with 5 bases between them. The germline V gene has CDR1 MNHEY and CDR2 SMNVEV (reference sequence). The CDR3 DNA sequence: TGTGCCAGCAGTTTATCGGCCTTGAACACTGAAGCTTTCTTT. Its translation: CASSLSALNTEAFF.

This clonotype appeared a few times. This chain joins TRBV6-1 and TRBJ1-2, with a weak D call TRBD1 (6 bases). Germline V gene data show CDR1 as MNHNS and CDR2 as SASEGT. V lost 5 bases and J lost 4, with 14 bases in between. The CDR3 is made up of 14 amino acids. The CDR3 sequence: CASSPIGQSYGYTF. The CDR3, as DNA: TGTGCCAGCAGTCCAATCGGACAGTCCTATGGCTACACCTTC.

The V call is TRBV5-1, the J call TRBJ2-5; TRBD2 is a possible D gene (5 bases). Germline V gene data show CDR1 as SGHRS and CDR2 as YFSETQ. The ends were cut back, 0 bases at V and 5 bases at J, with 8 bases in the middle. This CDR3 has 13 amino acids. The CDR3 protein is CASSLGRDETQYF. CDR3 bases: TGCGCCAGCAGCTTGGGACGGGATGAGACCCAGTACTTC. Complete variable domain (other parts from reference TRBV5-1 and TRBJ2-5): KAGVTQTPRYLIKTRGQQVTLSCSPISGHRSVSWYQQTPGQGLQFLFEYFSETQRNKGNFPGRFSGRQFSNSRSEMNVSTLELGDSALYLCASSLGRDETQYFGPGTRLLVL.

The chain combines TRBV5-6 with TRBJ2-5; TRBD1 is a possible D gene (5 bases). This CDR3 comprises 15 residues. Trimming took off 3 bases at V and 2 bases at J, with 14 bases between the two ends. Germline V lookup: CDR1 SGHDT, CDR2 YYEEEE. The CDR3 loop is CASSSITGQQETQYF. CDR3 coding DNA: TGTGCCAGCAGCTCGATAACTGGACAACAAGAGACCCAGTACTTC.

This clonotype appeared a few times. The chain recombines TRBV28 with TRBJ2-5, with D perhaps matching TRBD1 or TRBD2 (5 bases each). This CDR3 region has 18 residues. Per the germline V gene, CDR1 is MDHEN and CDR2 is SYDVKM. Trimming pared 3 bases from V and 2 bases from J, leaving 22 bases between. CDR3 amino acids: CASSFGPLGRTRQETQYF. CDR3 in DNA: TGTGCCAGCAGTTTTGGTCCCCTGGGACGAACTCGGCAAGAGACCCAGTACTTC.

The chain uses TRBV12-3 or TRBV12-4 and TRBJ2-3; 11 nucleotides agree with TRBD2. The CDR3 is 16 residues long. Trimming took 4 bases from V and 2 from J; bases not matched to a gene: 5. Written as DNA, the CDR3 is TGTGCCAGCAGTTCCTCGACTAGCGGGGACACAGATACGCAGTATTTT. This translates into CASSSSTSGDTDTQYF.

CDR3 coding DNA: TGTGCCACCAGCAGAGGAGTAGGGACGGAGACCCAGTACTTC. Translating gives CATSRGVGTETQYF. J is TRBJ2-5 and V is TRBV15, with D possibly being TRBD1 or TRBD2 (5 bases each). The CDR3 has 14 amino acids. CDR1 and CDR2 (germline): LNHNV, YYDKDF (reference sequence). Between the trimmed V and J ends, which lost 1 base and 5 bases, there was a span of 11 bases.

This clonotype has just a few counts. J is TRBJ2-1 and V is TRBV29-1; 7 bases agree with TRBD2. This CDR3 has 14 residues. The germline V gene encodes CDR1 SQVTM and CDR2 ANQGSEA. The V and J ends lost 6 bases and 4 bases, in that order; junction bases with no gene match: 9. The CDR3 spells CSVARDYFYNEQFF. In DNA form, the CDR3 reads TGCAGCGTCGCTAGGGACTATTTTTACAATGAGCAGTTCTTC.

This clonotype appeared a few times. The chain is built from TRBV7-9 and TRBJ2-2; D not certain. CDR1 is SEHNR and CDR2 is FQNEAQ in the germline V gene (reference sequence). Deletions cut 5 bases from V and 4 bases from J, with 8 bases between. CDR3 length: 13 amino acids. This chain's CDR3 is CASSQTGTGELFF. The CDR3 coding sequence is TGTGCCAGCAGCCAAACTGGCACCGGGGAGCTGTTTTTT.

This clonotype has a handful of counts. V and J are TRBV11-3 and TRBJ2-6; 10 nucleotides match TRBD1. This CDR3 comprises 13 residues. In germline, CDR1 is SGHNT, CDR2 YENEEA. The V gene end was trimmed by 4 bases and the J gene end by 13 bases; junction bases not matched to a gene: 4. The CDR3 reads CASSSWTGGVLTF. The DNA for the CDR3 is TGTGCCAGCAGCTCTTGGACAGGGGGGGTCCTGACTTTC.

The J gene is TRBJ2-1, the V gene TRBV29-1; D may be TRBD2 (6 bases). The CDR3 loop spans 11 amino acids. Trimming shortened V by 7 bases and J by 10 bases, and 14 bases separated the two germline ends. Germline lookup yields CDR1 SQVTM and CDR2 ANQGSEA. CDR3 in DNA: TGCAGCGCAAACCTCGGGGGAGAGCAGTTCTTC. Translation: CSANLGGEQFF.

This clonotype showed up just a few times. The gene calls are TRBV5-5 and TRBJ2-2; TRBD2 agrees at 10 bases. Unmatched junction bases numbered 10, after V lost 1 base and J lost 7 bases. The germline V gene has CDR1 SGHKS and CDR2 YYEKEE (reference sequence). The length of the CDR3 is 17 residues. DNA for the CDR3: TGTGCCAGCAGCTTGTATCGAGCGGGAGGGCTATTCGGGGAGCTGTTTTTT. Its translation is CASSLYRAGGLFGELFF.

This clonotype was recorded a few times. The chain has TRBV10-3 and TRBJ2-5, with D tentatively TRBD1 (5 bases). This CDR3 has 14 amino acids. Deletions cut 2 bases from V and 2 bases from J, with 9 bases between. The germline V gene encodes CDR1 ENHRY and CDR2 SYGVKD. CDR3 nucleotide sequence: TGTGCCATCAGTGAGGTCAGGGATCAAGAGACCCAGTACTTC. Amino acids: CAISEVRDQETQYF.

The V call is TRBV29-1, the J call TRBJ2-3; no clear D. The CDR3 sequence is 14 residues long. In germline, CDR1 is SQVTM, CDR2 ANQGSEA. Here the CDR3 reads CNAKGRFSTDTQYF. CDR3 in DNA: TGCAACGCCAAGGGTAGATTTAGCACAGATACGCAGTATTTT.

This clonotype occurred many times. The CDR3: CAWSTTGLYNSPLHF. The CDR3 nucleotides are TGTGCCTGGAGTACGACAGGACTCTATAATTCACCCCTCCACTTT. V and J are TRBV30 and TRBJ1-6; TRBD1 is a possible D gene (6 bases). The CDR3 covers 15 residues. V was shortened by 2 bases and J by 3 bases, with 11 bases between the two germline ends. Germline CDR1 is GTSNPN and CDR2 is SVGIG (reference sequence).

This clonotype was seen only a few times. V gene TRBV4-3 combines with J gene TRBJ1-4; no firm D call. The CDR3 has 14 amino acids. The V gene lost 0 bases and the J gene lost 2 bases, with 4 bases spanning the gap. Germline V CDR1 and CDR2: LGHNA, YSLEER. The CDR3 is CASSQESTNEKLFF. In DNA, the CDR3 is TGCGCCAGCAGCCAAGAGTCGACTAATGAAAAACTGTTTTTT.

This clonotype was counted at least ten times. The chain couples TRBV9 to TRBJ2-5, with 8 nucleotides matching TRBD2. The V segment lost 0 bases and the J segment 3 bases; nucleotides outside the gene matches: 7. This CDR3 is 16 amino acids long. Germline V gene lookup returns CDR1 SGDLS and CDR2 YYNGEE. CDR3 coding DNA: TGTGCCAGCAGCGTAGCTTATTCCGGGGGGGAAGAGACCCAGTACTTC. It encodes CASSVAYSGGEETQYF.

This clonotype was counted a few times. The chain carries TRBV30 and TRBJ1-1, with D perhaps TRBD1 (5 bases). From germline, CDR1 is GTSNPN and CDR2 SVGIG (reference sequence). CDR3 size: 15 residues. The V gene lost 3 bases and the J gene lost 0 bases, with 14 bases spanning the gap. The CDR3 DNA is TGTGCCTGGAGACGACCAGGCAGGGTGAACACTGAAGCTTTCTTT. Its translation is CAWRRPGRVNTEAFF.

A few counts support this clonotype. The chain employs TRBV27 and TRBJ2-1, with D possibly matching TRBD1 (6 bases). V was shortened by 1 base and J by 3 bases, with 7 bases between the two germline ends. The germline gives CDR1 MNHEY, CDR2 SMNVEV (reference sequence). This CDR3 spans 14 amino acids. CDR3 nucleotide sequence: TGTGCCAGCAGTTTATGGGACAACTACAATGAGCAGTTCTTC. This gives the protein CASSLWDNYNEQFF.

The table lists this clonotype with many counts. The chain recombines TRBV6-5 with TRBJ2-3; no reliable D call. The CDR3 covers 15 residues. V lost 2 bases, J lost 1 base, and 10 bases lay in between. Per germline, CDR1 MNHEY and CDR2 SVGAGI. The CDR3: CASSYRLGGTDTQYF. CDR3 sequence (DNA): TGTGCCAGCAGTTACAGGCTTGGTGGCACAGATACGCAGTATTTT.

This sequence joins TRBV20-1 and TRBJ1-2; D remains unclear. The V end was cut by 1 base, the J end by 3 bases, with 9 bases between. Germline V gives CDR1 DFQATT, CDR2 SNEGSKA (reference sequence). CDR3 length: 13 residues. CDR3 DNA: TGCAGTGCTAGAGCTACATTTCACTATGGCTACACCTTC. This codes for CSARATFHYGYTF.

This clonotype was seen at least ten times. The rearrangement joins TRBV7-9 to TRBJ1-2; weak D call: TRBD1 (5 bases). Germline-derived CDR1 and CDR2 are SEHNR and FQNEAQ (reference sequence). The CDR3 spans 14 residues. Trimming removed 5 bases from V and 4 bases from J, with 14 bases in between. This CDR3 reads CASSLPGVGYGYTF. The CDR3 coding sequence is TGTGCCAGCAGCCTCCCGGGGGTCGGCTATGGCTACACCTTC.

This clonotype was observed at least ten times. The V and J genes are TRBV20-1 and TRBJ1-5; TRBD1 is a possible D gene (5 bases). This CDR3 region has 14 residues. The germline V gene encodes CDR1 DFQATT and CDR2 SNEGSKA (reference sequence). V lost 1 base and J 2 bases, leaving 9 bases between the germline ends. CDR3 residues: CSARVGTGNQPQHF. For the CDR3, the DNA is TGCAGTGCTAGAGTGGGGACGGGCAATCAGCCCCAGCATTTT.

The chain joins TRBV20-1 to TRBJ2-1, with TRBD2 identical over 9 bases. CDR3 length equals 15 residues. V lost 4 bases, J lost 2 bases, and 6 bases stayed unmatched. Germline V gene lookup returns CDR1 DFQATT and CDR2 SNEGSKA (reference sequence). The CDR3 here is CSATSGETTYNEQFF. For the CDR3, the DNA is TGCAGTGCTACTAGCGGGGAAACAACCTACAATGAGCAGTTCTTC.